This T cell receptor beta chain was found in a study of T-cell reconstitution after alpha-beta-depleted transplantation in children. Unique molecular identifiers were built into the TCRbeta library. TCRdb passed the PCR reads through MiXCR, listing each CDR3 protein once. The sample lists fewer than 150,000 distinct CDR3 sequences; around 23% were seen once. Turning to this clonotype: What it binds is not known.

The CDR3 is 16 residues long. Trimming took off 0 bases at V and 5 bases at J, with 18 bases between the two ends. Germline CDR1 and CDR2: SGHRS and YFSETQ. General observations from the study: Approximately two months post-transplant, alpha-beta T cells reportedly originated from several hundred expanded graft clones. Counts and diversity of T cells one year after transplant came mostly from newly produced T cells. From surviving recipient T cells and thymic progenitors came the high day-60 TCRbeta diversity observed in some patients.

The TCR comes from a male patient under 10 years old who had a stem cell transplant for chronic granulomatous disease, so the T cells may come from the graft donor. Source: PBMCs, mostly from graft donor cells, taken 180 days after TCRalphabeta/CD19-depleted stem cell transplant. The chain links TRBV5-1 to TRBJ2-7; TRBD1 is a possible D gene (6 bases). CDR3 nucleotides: TGCGCCAGCAGCTTGGCCTCAGGGGATGGTGAGGACGAGCAGTACTTC. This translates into CASSLASGDGEDEQYF.